The 20 T cell receptor beta chains presented below share a single source sample, sequenced in a study of T cell changes during pregnancy in multiple sclerosis. Sequencing was performed with immunoSEQ multiplex PCR; in TCRdb, only in-frame clones are kept and a portion is missing. The top ten clones hold 6% to 8.5% of a sample with 20,000 to 25,000 clones, approximately 90% of them seen once. Sequenced here: CD8+ T cells from peripheral blood mononuclear cells, sampled in the first trimester of pregnancy. The origin of the receptors is a female donor with multiple sclerosis, enrolled in a pregnancy study.

The chain links TRBV5-5 to TRBJ2-1, with D maybe TRBD1 (6 bases). This CDR3 region has 15 residues. V lost 1 base and J lost 4, with 12 bases in between. CDR1 is SGHKS and CDR2 is YYEKEE in the germline V gene (reference sequence). CDR3 in amino acids: CASSLKDREYNEQFF. In DNA form, the CDR3 reads TGTGCCAGCAGCTTGAAGGACAGAGAGTACAATGAGCAGTTCTTC.

In its sample, this clone is medium-sized. This chain links TRBV10-3 with TRBJ2-1; a weak D match, TRBD2 (5 bases). Germline-derived CDR1 and CDR2 are ENHRY and SYGVKD. The CDR3 is 15 residues long. V gave up 3 bases and J gave up 1 base, with 10 bases separating them. For the CDR3, the DNA is TGTGCCATCAGTGAAGCGGACCAATCCTACAATGAGCAGTTCTTC. Translated, it gives CAISEADQSYNEQFF.

The V gene is TRBV19, the J gene TRBJ1-4; D possibly corresponds to TRBD1 (6 bases). This CDR3 contains 18 residues. Looked up from germline, CDR1 is LNHDA and CDR2 is SQIVND (reference sequence). Trimming pared 0 bases from V and 6 bases from J, leaving 20 bases between. CDR3 nucleotide sequence: TGTGCCAGTAGTATAGATCCAGGGGTGACAGTGCCTGATGAAAAACTGTTTTTT. This gives the protein CASSIDPGVTVPDEKLFF.

This chain connects TRBV2 to TRBJ1-2; the match to TRBD1 covers 7 bases. The length of the CDR3 is 15 residues. Germline V gives CDR1 SNHLY, CDR2 FYNNEI. V gave up 3 bases and J gave up 5 bases; unmatched junction bases: 9. The CDR3, as DNA: TGTGCCAGCAGTGAGACCGGGACAGAGTTTTATGGCTACACCTTC. Translated: CASSETGTEFYGYTF.

The chain uses TRBV9 and TRBJ2-1; possibly TRBD1 for D (5 bases). From germline, CDR1 is SGDLS and CDR2 YYNGEE. V dropped 2 bases and J dropped 0 bases, with 27 bases sitting between them. CDR3 length equals 21 residues. CDR3: CASSVGRLSVETLSSYNEQFF. The CDR3, as DNA: TGTGCCAGCAGCGTGGGGCGACTCAGCGTCGAGACTTTAAGCTCCTACAATGAGCAGTTCTTC.

The chain has TRBV27 and TRBJ2-7; 7 bases line up with TRBD2. Germline CDR1 MNHEY, CDR2 SMNVEV (reference sequence). The CDR3 loop spans 13 amino acids. Trimming cost V 2 bases and J 6 bases; bases outside gene matches: 4. CDR3 sequence reads: CASSLTSVGEQYF. CDR3 sequence (DNA): TGTGCCAGCAGTTTAACTAGCGTCGGCGAGCAGTACTTC.

About this clone itself: Other DNA sequences from this sample encode an identical CDR3 as well. The chain carries TRBV6-4 and TRBJ2-1; TRBD2 matches at 13 bases. J lost 5 bases, V lost 5 bases, and 3 bases had no gene match. Looked up from germline, CDR1 is MRHNA and CDR2 is SNTAGT. The CDR3 length is 15 residues. The CDR3 loop reads CASSPGTSGNNEQFF. Written as DNA, the CDR3 is TGTGCCAGCAGTCCCGGGACTAGCGGGAACAATGAGCAGTTCTTC.

The rearrangement links TRBV19 to TRBJ2-1, with TRBD2 identical over 8 bases. The CDR3 is made up of 17 amino acids. The germline gives CDR1 LNHDA, CDR2 SQIVND (reference sequence). J gave up 0 bases and V 10 bases, and 14 bases lay outside the gene matches. Written as DNA, the CDR3 is TGTGCCACCATCCCGGGGGGGGGAAGAGGCTCCTACAATGAGCAGTTCTTC. Translated, it gives CATIPGGGRGSYNEQFF.

The chain has TRBV7-6 and TRBJ1-2, with TRBD1 matching over 8 bases. The CDR3 spans 16 residues. The ends lost 0 bases at V and 6 bases at J; junction bases unmatched: 9. Germline V lookup: CDR1 SGHVS, CDR2 FNYEAQ. The CDR3 DNA reads as TGTGCCAGCAGCTTAGCCCAGGGGGCTGGCGGTGATGGCTACACCTTC. Protein: CASSLAQGAGGDGYTF. The full variable domain, in which reference TRBV7-6 and TRBJ1-2 provide the parts outside the CDR3, is GAGVSQSPRYKVTKRGQDVALRCDPISGHVSLYWYRQALGQGPEFLTYFNYEAQQDKSGLPNDRFSAERPEGSISTLTIQRTEQRDSAMYRCASSLAQGAGGDGYTFGSGTRLTVV.

V gene TRBV4-1 combines with J gene TRBJ1-2; 7 bases map to TRBD1. The CDR3 spans 16 residues. J gave up 6 bases and V 0 bases, and 10 bases lay outside the gene matches. Germline V gene sequence: CDR1 MGHRA, CDR2 YSYEKL. CDR3 region: CASSQEATGLNHGYTF. The CDR3 nucleotides are TGCGCCAGCAGCCAAGAGGCGACAGGGCTAAACCATGGCTACACCTTC.

This chain connects TRBV7-6 to TRBJ2-1; 12 bases are shared with TRBD2. V trimming: 5 bases; J trimming: 8 bases; junction bases outside the gene matches: 10. This CDR3 has 16 amino acids. Germline lookup yields CDR1 SGHVS and CDR2 FNYEAQ. CDR3 protein: CASSPGLAGQLDEQFF. Written as DNA, the CDR3 is TGTGCCAGCAGCCCCGGACTAGCGGGACAACTCGATGAGCAGTTCTTC.

The CDR3 sequence: CASSEWGVLGNTEAFF. CDR3 sequence (DNA): TGTGCCAGCAGCGAATGGGGGGTCCTTGGGAACACTGAAGCTTTCTTT. The rearrangement uses TRBV5-6 and TRBJ1-1; D possibly corresponds to TRBD1 (5 bases). Germline CDR1 is SGHDT and CDR2 is YYEEEE. This CDR3 comprises 16 residues. With 4 bases removed from V and 1 base from J, the gap between germline ends came to 17 bases.

This CDR3 is CAISDSSYEQYF. The CDR3 nucleotides read TGTGCCATCAGCGACAGCTCCTACGAGCAGTACTTC. The V and J genes are TRBV10-3 and TRBJ2-7, with D maybe TRBD1 (5 bases). The germline V gene has CDR1 ENHRY and CDR2 SYGVKD. The CDR3 sequence is 12 residues long. V gave up 6 bases and J gave up 0 bases, with 6 bases separating them.

This clone was picked up one time. V is TRBV4-1 and J is TRBJ2-7, with 7 bases lining up with TRBD1. V lost 1 base to trimming and J lost 3 bases; unmatched junction nucleotides: 18. The germline V gene encodes CDR1 MGHRA and CDR2 YSYEKL. The CDR3 length is 19 residues. The CDR3 spells CASSQVPPPQGVLDYEQYF. The CDR3 DNA sequence: TGCGCCAGCAGCCAAGTCCCCCCCCCGCAGGGGGTCTTAGACTACGAGCAGTACTTC.

This chain connects TRBV29-1 to TRBJ1-1, with a weak D call TRBD1 (5 bases). This CDR3 has 13 residues. Trimming took 7 bases from V and 6 from J, leaving 18 bases between them. CDR1 is SQVTM, CDR2 ANQGSEA, per germline. The CDR3 loop is CSALGVGYAEAFF. In nucleotides, the CDR3 is TGCAGCGCCCTAGGGGTGGGGTACGCTGAAGCTTTCTTT.

The chain joins TRBV2 to TRBJ1-1; TRBD1 is a possible D gene (5 bases). The CDR3 sequence is 11 residues long. The germline V gene encodes CDR1 SNHLY and CDR2 FYNNEI. Trimming pared 8 bases from V and 3 bases from J, leaving 7 bases between. This CDR3 is CASGGDTEAFF. CDR3 DNA sequence: TGTGCCAGCGGGGGGGACACTGAAGCTTTCTTT.

J is TRBJ2-1 and V is TRBV5-1; D is uncertain. V was pared by 0 bases and J by 6 bases, with 7 bases between. Germline CDR1 SGHRS, CDR2 YFSETQ. This CDR3 is built from 13 residues. The DNA of the CDR3 is TGCGCCAGCAGCTTGGGAGTCGGCAATGAGCAGTTCTTC. Protein sequence: CASSLGVGNEQFF.

The rearrangement links TRBV19 to TRBJ1-4, with TRBD1 as a possible D gene (6 bases). Germline V gene data show CDR1 as LNHDA and CDR2 as SQIVND (reference sequence). The length of the CDR3 is 15 residues. V shed 3 bases and J shed 0 bases, with 8 bases lying between them. The CDR3 coding sequence is TGTGCCAGTAGTATTCAGGGGTCAACTAATGAAAAACTGTTTTTT. Its protein is CASSIQGSTNEKLFF.

The J gene is TRBJ1-1, the V gene TRBV4-2; no definite D call. Germline CDR1 reads LGHNA; CDR2 reads YNFKEQ. CDR3 length equals 14 residues. V lost 0 bases to trimming and J lost 3 bases, with 8 bases between them. The CDR3 sequence: CASSQEIQDTEAFF. The CDR3 DNA reads as TGTGCCAGCAGCCAAGAGATCCAGGACACTGAAGCTTTCTTT.

This clone showed up just a few times. V usage is TRBV10-3 and J usage is TRBJ2-7; TRBD1 aligns across 9 bases. With V trimmed by 0 bases and J by 7 bases, 4 bases remained unmatched. Germline lookup yields CDR1 ENHRY and CDR2 SYGVKD. The CDR3 is 14 amino acids. The CDR3 nucleotides read TGTGCCATCAGTGAGTCTGGGGACAGGGTTGAGCAGTACTTC. It yields the protein CAISESGDRVEQYF.